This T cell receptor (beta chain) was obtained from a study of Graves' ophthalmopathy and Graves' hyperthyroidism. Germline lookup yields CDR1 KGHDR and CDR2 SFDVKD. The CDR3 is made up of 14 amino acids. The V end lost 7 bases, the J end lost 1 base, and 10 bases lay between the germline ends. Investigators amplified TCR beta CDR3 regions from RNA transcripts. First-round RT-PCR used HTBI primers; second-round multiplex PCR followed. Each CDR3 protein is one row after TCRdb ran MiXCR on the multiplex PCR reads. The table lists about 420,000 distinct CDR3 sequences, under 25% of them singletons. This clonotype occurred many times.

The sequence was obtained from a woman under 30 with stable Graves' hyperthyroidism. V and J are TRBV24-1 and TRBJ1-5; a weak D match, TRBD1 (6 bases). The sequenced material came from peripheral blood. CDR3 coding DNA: TGTGCCACCAGCGAAGGGGGAAGCAATCAGCCCCAGCATTTT. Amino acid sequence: CATSEGGSNQPQHF.